This TCR beta chain was recovered during a study of radiotherapy plus CTLA-4 blockade in lung cancer. Germline assignment: CDR1 SNHLY and CDR2 FYNNEI. There are 15 residues in the CDR3. V dropped 7 bases and J dropped 5; count of bases not matched to a gene: 10. Clones were sequenced by immunoSEQ multiplex PCR, and TCRdb holds only the in-frame ones, with some missing. The sample gives fewer than 75,000 clones, 87% of which show up once; 35% to 50% is in the top ten. The sample was peripheral blood, taken from a patient treated with radiotherapy plus ipilimumab. This receptor was taken from a human donor with non-small cell lung cancer that progressed on radiotherapy plus ipilimumab. V and J are TRBV2 and TRBJ2-3, with TRBD2 matching over 9 bases. The CDR3 reads CASIYLAGRIDTQYF. In DNA form, the CDR3 reads TGTGCCAGCATCTACCTAGCGGGAAGGATAGATACGCAGTATTTT.